A selection of T cell receptor beta chains follows, all from one sample in a study of PD-L1 blockade in urothelial cancer. Data came from immunoSEQ multiplex PCR; TCRdb stores just in-frame clones and leaves some out. The sample records some 79,000 clones, more than 75% being singletons. Sequences were derived from PBMCs, sampled around atezolizumab (anti-PD-L1) treatment. Source of these receptors: a man aged 65 to 79 with urothelial cancer. Each CDR3 is given without its conserved first and last residue. Size tells how often a clone was seen (once, few, many) or the class of an expanded clone, and some rows leave it out.

clone size: -
J gene: TRBJ2-3
V gene: TRBV14
CDR3 protein: ASSQVLFTQY

clone size: -
J gene: TRBJ2-7
V gene: TRBV5-8
CDR3 protein: ASTAYEQY

clone size: -
J gene: TRBJ1-2
V gene: TRBV6-5
CDR3 protein: ASSPGVRRGYT

clone size: -
J gene: TRBJ2-1
V gene: TRBV7-9
CDR3 protein: ASQGSGGPPEQF

clone size: -
J gene: TRBJ2-1
V gene: TRBV7-9
CDR3 protein: ASSLGGRYNEQF

clone size: -
J gene: TRBJ2-7
V gene: TRBV5-5
CDR3 protein: ASSFTRTSGYEQY

clone size: -
J gene: TRBJ2-1
V gene: TRBV7-3
CDR3 protein: ASSLKVRLAHDNEQF

clone size: once
J gene: TRBJ2-1
V gene: TRBV7-3
CDR3 protein: ASSWNRGNEQF

clone size: few
J gene: TRBJ2-6
V gene: TRBV7-9
CDR3 protein: ASSTRLQTEGANVLT

clone size: -
J gene: TRBJ1-1
V gene: TRBV11-1
CDR3 protein: ASSLTGGTEAF

clone size: many
J gene: TRBJ2-1
V gene: TRBV9
CDR3 protein: ASSVGGSGSFDEQF

clone size: -
J gene: TRBJ1-1
V gene: TRBV19
CDR3 protein: ASSMGHESTEAF

clone size: few
J gene: TRBJ2-1
V gene: TRBV5-1
CDR3 protein: ASSTDRGHEQF

clone size: once
J gene: TRBJ1-5
V gene: TRBV6-6
CDR3 protein: ASNEGVGNQPQH

clone size: -
J gene: TRBJ1-2
V gene: TRBV19
CDR3 protein: ASRKDSEYGYT

clone size: -
J gene: TRBJ1-3
V gene: TRBV27
CDR3 protein: ASSPQGVSGNTIY

clone size: -
J gene: TRBJ2-7
V gene: TRBV9
CDR3 protein: ASSVGGLSNEQY

clone size: few
J gene: TRBJ2-1
V gene: TRBV7-9
CDR3 protein: ASSLGGTLIYNEQF

clone size: -
J gene: TRBJ1-3
V gene: TRBV10-3
CDR3 protein: AISEGQSSGNTIY

clone size: few
J gene: TRBJ1-1
V gene: TRBV6-5
CDR3 protein: ASSSMTANTEAF